Listed below are T cell receptor beta chains from one sample, sequenced in a study of patients and donors after allogeneic stem cell transplantation. One entry per CDR3 protein, called by TCRdb with MiXCR from the RT-PCR reads. The sample carries hundreds of thousands of distinct CDR3 sequences, 16% recorded once. Sequenced material: blood, either unsorted or a sorted T cell fraction (not recorded which). Receptors originate from a human donor who was either an allogeneic HSCT recipient or a stem cell or donor lymphocyte infusion donor (not recorded which). It is not recorded whose cells these are; they may come from a transplant donor. CDR3s include the opening cysteine and the closing phenylalanine or tryptophan. D genes are given only for firm matches. Only part of the rows carry a size: once, few, many, or a class if the clone is expanded.

J gene: TRBJ2-4
clone size: few
V gene: TRBV6-2/TRBV6-3
D gene: -
CDR3 DNA: TGTGCCAGCAGTTACTCGAGGGGAGTCATTCAGTACTTC
CDR3 protein: CASSYSRGVIQYF

J gene: TRBJ1-2
clone size: few
V gene: TRBV4-3
D gene: TRBD1
CDR3 DNA: TGCGCCAGCAGCCAAGACCCTAGGGGAGGGGGCAACTATGGCTACACCTTC
CDR3 protein: CASSQDPRGGGNYGYTF

J gene: TRBJ1-1
clone size: few
V gene: TRBV3-1
D gene: -
CDR3 DNA: TGTGCCAGCAGCCCCGAGGGTAGGACTATGAACACTGAAGCTTTCTTT
CDR3 protein: CASSPEGRTMNTEAFF

J gene: TRBJ2-7
clone size: many
V gene: TRBV7-9
D gene: TRBD2
CDR3 DNA: TGTGCCAGCCGGCTAGCGGGAAAAAACGAGCAGTACTTC
CDR3 protein: CASRLAGKNEQYF

J gene: TRBJ2-7
clone size: few
V gene: TRBV7-8
D gene: TRBD2
CDR3 DNA: TGTGCCAGCACTCGTCTAGCGGGACGCTCCTACGAGCAGTACTTC
CDR3 protein: CASTRLAGRSYEQYF

J gene: TRBJ2-4
clone size: -
V gene: TRBV20-1
D gene: -
CDR3 DNA: TGCAGTGCGGCCGAGGGGGTGACTTCGGTTCAGTACTTC
CDR3 protein: CSAAEGVTSVQYF

J gene: TRBJ2-3
clone size: few
V gene: TRBV7-9
D gene: -
CDR3 DNA: TGTGCCAGCAGCCACCACCGGGATTCTAGCACAGATACGCAGTATTTT
CDR3 protein: CASSHHRDSSTDTQYF

J gene: TRBJ2-7
clone size: -
V gene: TRBV2
D gene: -
CDR3 DNA: TGTGCCAGCAGTGAAAGAGAGGGGGAGTTGGACTACGAGCAGTACTTC
CDR3 protein: CASSEREGELDYEQYF

J gene: TRBJ2-7
clone size: -
V gene: TRBV7-3
D gene: TRBD1
CDR3 DNA: TGTGCCAGCAGCGTCGACAGGGTCCCCCTCTACGAGCAGTACTTC
CDR3 protein: CASSVDRVPLYEQYF

J gene: TRBJ1-3
clone size: -
V gene: TRBV7-9
D gene: -
CDR3 DNA: TGTGCCAGCAGCTCCCTCAGGGGCAAGGCCATATATTTT
CDR3 protein: CASSSLRGKAIYF

J gene: TRBJ1-3
clone size: few
V gene: TRBV20-1
D gene: TRBD1
CDR3 DNA: TGCAGTGCTAGATCGTACAGGGACAGAGACTCTGGAAACACCATATATTTT
CDR3 protein: CSARSYRDRDSGNTIYF

J gene: TRBJ2-3
clone size: -
V gene: TRBV29-1
D gene: -
CDR3 DNA: TGCAGCGTTGAACCCAGGGTGGCGCGAAAATTAGATACGCAGTATTTT
CDR3 protein: CSVEPRVARKLDTQYF

J gene: TRBJ2-1
clone size: few
V gene: TRBV7-2
D gene: TRBD2
CDR3 DNA: TGTGCCAGCAGTATACCCACTAGCGGGGGAGACAATGAGCAGTTCTTC
CDR3 protein: CASSIPTSGGDNEQFF

J gene: TRBJ2-7
clone size: -
V gene: TRBV20-1
D gene: -
CDR3 DNA: TGCAGTGCCCCCGGGCAGTCCCCACTCCAGCAGTACTTC
CDR3 protein: CSAPGQSPLQQYF

J gene: TRBJ2-7
clone size: -
V gene: TRBV21-1
D gene: -
CDR3 DNA: TGTGCCAGCAGCCCAAGGGCTGCCGGCGAGCAGTACTTC
CDR3 protein: CASSPRAAGEQYF

J gene: TRBJ2-7
clone size: few
V gene: TRBV5-1
D gene: -
CDR3 DNA: TGCGCCAGCAGCTTGGCCGCGGGACACTCTTTCACCTACGAGCAGTACTTC
CDR3 protein: CASSLAAGHSFTYEQYF

J gene: TRBJ1-2
clone size: -
V gene: TRBV19
D gene: -
CDR3 DNA: TGTGCCAGTAGCGCGACAGATTTCTATGGCTACACCTTC
CDR3 protein: CASSATDFYGYTF

J gene: TRBJ1-6
clone size: -
V gene: TRBV4-3
D gene: -
CDR3 DNA: TGCGCCAGCAGCCAAGAGCATTCACCCCTCCACTTT
CDR3 protein: CASSQEHSPLHF

J gene: TRBJ2-2
clone size: -
V gene: TRBV5-1
D gene: -
CDR3 DNA: TGCGCCAGCAGCTGGGGGCCGAGACGGGCACCGGGGGAGCTGTTTTTT
CDR3 protein: CASSWGPRRAPGELFF

J gene: TRBJ1-2
clone size: -
V gene: TRBV6-1
D gene: TRBD1
CDR3 DNA: TGTGCCAGCATTTGGGCGGGGACAGGGGGCTTTAACTATGGCTACACCTTC
CDR3 protein: CASIWAGTGGFNYGYTF

J gene: TRBJ2-2
clone size: few
V gene: TRBV6-5
D gene: -
CDR3 DNA: TGTGCCAGCAGTTACCCCAGAGGGGGGGGCACCGGGGAGCTGTTTTTT
CDR3 protein: CASSYPRGGGTGELFF

J gene: TRBJ1-3
clone size: few
V gene: TRBV20-1
D gene: -
CDR3 DNA: TGCAGTGCTAGGCCAGGAGAAAACACCATATATTTT
CDR3 protein: CSARPGENTIYF